The rows below give T cell receptor beta chains drawn from one sample of a study of identifying expanded T cells in peripheral blood. The repertoire was sequenced with immunoSEQ multiplex PCR; TCRdb's copy has only in-frame clones and lacks some. The table lists approximately 100,000 clones, roughly 91% of them singletons. Sample: blood. These receptors all stem from a person aged 18 to 70 in good health. Each CDR3 is given with its conserved first and last residue. The D gene is left open where the match is weak. A clone size is listed for some rows: how often the clone was seen (once, few, many), or a class if it is expanded.

NA	TRBV7-3	NA	TRBJ1-1	CASSSGLNTEAFF	TGTGCCAGCAGCTCTGGCCTGAACACTGAAGCTTTCTTT
NA	TRBV5-1	NA	TRBJ1-4	CASMRGSGGNEKLFF	TGCGCCAGCATGAGGGGTAGCGGAGGAAATGAAAAACTGTTTTTT
TRBD1	TRBV10-1	NA	TRBJ2-2	CASSETRQGTGELFF	TGCGCCAGCAGTGAGACTAGACAGGGCACCGGGGAGCTGTTTTTT
NA	TRBV14	NA	TRBJ1-3	CASSLLPQGSGNTIYF	TGTGCCAGCAGCCTACTCCCCCAGGGGTCCGGAAACACCATATATTTT
NA	TRBV6-5	NA	TRBJ1-3	CASSYAPLGGNTIYF	TGTGCCAGCAGTTACGCCCCTCTGGGAGGAAACACCATATATTTT
TRBD2	TRBV7-6	NA	TRBJ2-1	CASSSQTSGGAVYQFF	TGTGCCAGCAGCTCCCAAACTAGCGGGGGGGCCGTTTATCAGTTCTTC
NA	TRBV7-9	NA	TRBJ1-1	CASSRKWGSMNTEAFF	TGTGCCAGCAGCCGTAAGTGGGGGTCCATGAACACTGAAGCTTTCTTT
TRBD1	TRBV7-9	NA	TRBJ1-3	CASSQGQGRNTIYF	TGTGCCAGCAGCCAGGGACAGGGACGAAACACCATATATTTT
NA	TRBV9	NA	TRBJ2-3	CASSATVPTDTQYF	TGTGCCAGCAGCGCGACGGTCCCCACAGATACGCAGTATTTT
NA	TRBV18	NA	TRBJ2-7	CASSPPTYEQYF	TGTGCCAGCTCACCACCCACCTACGAGCAGTACTTC
NA	TRBV6-1	once	TRBJ2-7	CASTGSRTSFEQYF	TGTGCCAGCACAGGGAGCCGTACGAGTTTCGAGCAGTACTTC
NA	TRBV9	NA	TRBJ2-5	CASSVDAGRALGETQYF	TGTGCCAGCAGCGTAGATGCGGGGAGAGCCCTCGGTGAGACCCAGTACTTC
NA	TRBV11-2	NA	TRBJ2-1	CATRGRGPYNEQFF	TGTGCCACCCGGGGGCGGGGGCCCTACAATGAGCAGTTCTTC
NA	TRBV7-9	NA	TRBJ2-7	CASSSSWEQYF	TGTGCCAGCAGCTCCTCCTGGGAGCAGTACTTC
NA	TRBV29-1	NA	TRBJ2-7	CSVGTSYYEQYF	TGCAGTGTCGGGACCTCTTACTACGAGCAGTACTTC
NA	TRBV7-2	NA	TRBJ1-1	CASSLAPRGGTEAFF	TGTGCCAGCAGCTTAGCGCCCCGGGGAGGGACTGAAGCTTTCTTT
NA	TRBV7-6	NA	TRBJ2-5	CASSLRPISGQETQYF	TGTGCCAGCAGCTTAAGGCCGATCTCGGGCCAAGAGACCCAGTACTTC
TRBD1	TRBV7-2	NA	TRBJ1-5	CASSDRTGAQPQHF	TGTGCCAGCAGCGACCGGACAGGGGCTCAGCCCCAGCATTTT
TRBD2	TRBV11-2	once	TRBJ2-3	CASSLIAGPSTDTQYF	TGTGCCAGCAGCTTGATAGCGGGGCCAAGCACAGATACGCAGTATTTT
NA	TRBV7-6	NA	TRBJ1-1	CASSSTPGRGDTEAFF	TGTGCCAGCAGCTCCACCCCCGGCAGGGGTGACACTGAAGCTTTCTTT
TRBD1	TRBV10-1	NA	TRBJ1-5	CASSGTENNQPQHF	TGCGCCAGCAGCGGGACAGAGAACAATCAGCCCCAGCATTTT
NA	TRBV4-3	NA	TRBJ1-3	CASSHTRDSGNTIYF	TGCGCCAGCAGCCATACCCGAGACTCTGGAAACACCATATATTTT
NA	TRBV5-1	few	TRBJ1-2	CASSLNRGKYGYTF	TGCGCCAGCAGCTTGAACCGGGGAAAGTATGGCTACACCTTC
TRBD1	TRBV7-9	NA	TRBJ1-4	CASSFRTGQNEKLFF	TGTGCCAGCAGCTTCAGGACAGGGCAAAATGAAAAACTGTTTTTT
NA	TRBV9	NA	TRBJ1-2	CASSARTARKTYGYTF	TGTGCCAGCAGCGCCCGGACAGCCAGGAAGACGTATGGCTACACCTTC
NA	TRBV5-1	NA	TRBJ1-2	CASSDLSMDGYTF	TGCGCCAGCAGCGATCTTTCGATGGATGGCTACACCTTC
TRBD1	TRBV19	NA	TRBJ2-7	CASSRQGSYEQYF	TGTGCCAGTAGCCGACAGGGTTCGTACGAGCAGTACTTC
NA	TRBV7-9	NA	TRBJ2-3	CASSLQADTQYF	TGTGCCAGCAGCTTACAGGCAGATACGCAGTATTTT
NA	TRBV5-6	NA	TRBJ1-6	CASSLAGNNSPLHF	TGTGCCAGCAGCTTGGCGGGGAATAATTCACCCCTCCACTTT
TRBD1	TRBV2	once	TRBJ2-7	CASSFLWTGETYEQYF	TGTGCCAGCAGTTTCCTCTGGACAGGGGAGACCTACGAGCAGTACTTC
NA	TRBV10-3	NA	TRBJ2-2	CAIQGGITGELFF	TGTGCCATACAGGGTGGGATCACCGGGGAGCTGTTTTTT
NA	TRBV5-1	NA	TRBJ1-2	CASRIPRGGYTF	TGCGCCAGCAGGATCCCTAGGGGAGGCTACACCTTC
TRBD1	TRBV30	NA	TRBJ1-5	CAWSWDRGDQPQHF	TGTGCCTGGAGTTGGGACAGGGGCGATCAGCCCCAGCATTTT
NA	TRBV18	NA	TRBJ1-1	CASSPMEGNTEAFF	TGTGCCAGCTCACCAATGGAGGGGAACACTGAAGCTTTCTTT
TRBD1	TRBV18	NA	TRBJ2-3	CASSRGTGEDTQYF	TGTGCCAGCTCACGTGGGACAGGGGAGGATACGCAGTATTTT
NA	TRBV4-2	NA	TRBJ1-3	CASSPGTSGNTIYF	TGTGCCAGCAGCCCTGGGACGTCTGGAAACACCATATATTTT
NA	TRBV19	NA	TRBJ1-5	CASSIDWAGAQPQHF	TGTGCCAGTAGTATAGATTGGGCAGGGGCTCAGCCCCAGCATTTT
NA	TRBV5-8	NA	TRBJ1-1	CASSLGRVSKHTEAFF	TGTGCCAGCAGCTTGGGGCGGGTCTCCAAACACACTGAAGCTTTCTTT
NA	TRBV7-2	NA	TRBJ1-5	CASPWAGGGPQHF	TGTGCCAGCCCTTGGGCAGGTGGAGGACCCCAGCATTTT
NA	TRBV6-6	NA	TRBJ2-3	CASSSRGSITDTQYF	TGTGCCAGCAGTTCTCGGGGCTCTATCACAGATACGCAGTATTTT
TRBD1	TRBV10-3	NA	TRBJ2-7	CAISRDSYEQYF	TGTGCCATCAGTCGGGACAGTTACGAGCAGTACTTC
NA	TRBV7-2	NA	TRBJ2-2	CASSADRMANTGELFF	TGTGCCAGCAGCGCTGACCGGATGGCGAACACCGGGGAGCTGTTTTTT
TRBD1	TRBV4-3	NA	TRBJ2-1	CASSQGTGVGNEQFF	TGCGCCAGCAGCCAAGGGACAGGGGTCGGCAATGAGCAGTTCTTC
TRBD2	TRBV7-9	NA	TRBJ2-2	CASSLLAGGPPLNTGELFF	TGTGCCAGCAGCCTACTAGCGGGGGGCCCCCCGTTGAACACCGGGGAGCTGTTTTTT
NA	TRBV15	few	TRBJ1-3	CATSRAGSAFSGNTIYF	TGTGCCACCAGCAGAGCAGGATCCGCTTTCTCTGGAAACACCATATATTTT
NA	TRBV5-1	NA	TRBJ1-1	CASSLVGPMNTEAFF	TGCGCCAGCAGCTTGGTAGGTCCTATGAACACTGAAGCTTTCTTT
NA	TRBV5-6	NA	TRBJ2-7	CASSLGFTETYEQYF	TGTGCCAGCAGCTTGGGGTTCACGGAAACCTACGAGCAGTACTTC
NA	TRBV6-6	NA	TRBJ1-5	CASSSSSSNQPQHF	TGTGCCAGCAGTTCAAGCAGTAGCAATCAGCCCCAGCATTTT
NA	TRBV15	NA	TRBJ1-5	CATTSGPGYQPQHF	TGTGCCACCACTTCGGGACCGGGCTATCAGCCCCAGCATTTT
NA	TRBV18	NA	TRBJ1-6	CASSPIGSSVNNSPLHF	TGTGCCAGCTCACCAATTGGGTCCTCTGTCAATAATTCACCCCTCCACTTT
TRBD1	TRBV11-1	NA	TRBJ2-1	CASSARQGARNEQFF	TGTGCCAGCAGCGCGCGACAGGGGGCGCGCAATGAGCAGTTCTTC
NA	TRBV6-5	few	TRBJ2-3	CASKGGSGATDTQYF	TGTGCCAGCAAGGGGGGTAGCGGAGCCACAGATACGCAGTATTTT
TRBD2	TRBV7-9	NA	TRBJ2-5	CASSLQRGRETQYF	TGTGCCAGCAGCCTACAGCGGGGGAGAGAGACCCAGTACTTC